This T cell receptor beta chain originates from a study of T cells after yellow fever vaccination. Study details: Libraries from low-cell-number fractions were prepared with the SMART-Seq v4 Ultra Low Input RNA kit. Findings and caveats of the study: Researchers cautioned that FACS-sorted repertoires could harbor abundant clonotypes contaminating from the bulk population. Detected again after the booster were most primary-vaccination clones, at approximately 96% CD4 and 80% to 90% CD8.

This CDR3 is built from 12 residues. The germline CDR1 and CDR2 sequences are DFQATT and SNEGSKA (reference sequence). V lost 3 bases and J lost 9, with 12 bases in between. TCRdb reanalysed the 5' RACE reads using MiXCR and keeps one entry per CDR3 protein. This table has 500,000 to 650,000 distinct CDR3 sequences, over 9% appearing once. Comment on this clonotype: The antigen remains undetermined.

This chain connects TRBV20-1 to TRBJ2-1; unclear D gene. The TCR was taken from a man aged 30-40 years who received the YFV17D yellow fever vaccine. This sample comprised PBMCs, obtained on the day of the yellow fever booster vaccination. CDR3 nucleotide sequence: TGCAGTGCTAGCGCCTTTACTGGTGAGCAGTTCTTC. It is translated as CSASAFTGEQFF.